Reported below is one T cell receptor (beta chain). The data were taken from a study of blood T cell repertoires in COVID-19. Study as a whole: The United States, Italy and Spain provided the acute and convalescent COVID-19 samples. The cDNA or gDNA used as material had been derived from T cells, B-cell-depleted T cells, or PBMCs.

Authors' analysis steps: Amplification of reference gene primers provided the estimated nucleated cell counts. Here immunoSEQ multiplex PCR was the method, and the copy in TCRdb shows in-frame clones only, minus some. V and J calls plus clone size are reproduced from that table; the DNA served to infer D and trimming. The sample comprises 430,000 or so clones, approximately 87% of which are singletons, and about 2% rests with the top ten. Trimming took 3 bases from V and 3 from J; bases not matched to a gene: 2. CDR1 and CDR2 from the germline V gene are SGHRS and YFSETQ. The CDR3 spans 14 residues. V gene TRBV5-1 combines with J gene TRBJ1-2; 10 positions match TRBD1. The sequence came from a woman in her 40s who had recovered from COVID-19. Sequencing was carried out using PBMCs or T cells enriched from blood (not recorded which). CDR3 loop: CASSSGTGDYGYTF. DNA of the CDR3: TGCGCCAGCAGCTCCGGGACAGGGGACTATGGCTACACCTTC.